Each of the 10 T cell receptor beta chains below was sequenced from the same sample in a study of T cell repertoires in cytomegalovirus infection. The antigens of these receptors remain unknown. Using its own MiXCR run on the reads, TCRdb lists one record per CDR3 protein. The sample shows 100,000 or so distinct CDR3 sequences, less than 30% of them seen only once. The sequencing here drew on CD8+ T cells from cultured PBMCs, taken from culture after CMV antigen stimulation. These receptors were taken from a human donor in good health (CMV status not recorded). Some clones in this sample may be carry-over from other donors' samples.

This clonotype has only a few counts. The rearrangement links TRBV6-4 to TRBJ2-1; D possibly corresponds to TRBD2 (6 bases). CDR3 length: 16 residues. Trimming removed 0 bases from V and 4 bases from J, with 13 bases in between. Germline-derived CDR1 and CDR2 are MRHNA and SNTAGT. DNA of the CDR3: TGTGCCAGCAGTGACTCTGTCGGCGGAGGGTACAATGAGCAGTTCTTC. Translating gives CASSDSVGGGYNEQFF.

J is TRBJ1-6 and V is TRBV11-2; 9 bases line up with TRBD1. There are 14 residues in the CDR3. The V gene end was trimmed by 5 bases and the J gene end by 10 bases; junction bases not matched to a gene: 6. Germline loops: CDR1 SGHAT, CDR2 FQNNGV. DNA of the CDR3: TGTGCCAGCAGCACGTCGACAGGGGGGTCACCCCTCCACTTT. Its protein product is CASSTSTGGSPLHF.

With regard to this clonotype: A much larger clone is a single base away; this may be a read error. This sequence joins TRBV7-9 and TRBJ1-1; D is unclear. Germline V gives CDR1 SEHNR, CDR2 FQNEAQ (reference sequence). The V end was cut by 4 bases, the J end by 7 bases, with 19 bases between. The CDR3 length is 15 residues. The CDR3, as DNA: TGTGCCAGCAGCTCGATCAAATGGACGTCCGATGAAGCTTTCTTT. Translated: CASSSIKWTSDEAFF.

The chain uses TRBV7-9 and TRBJ2-2; the D gene is possibly TRBD1 (6 bases). Germline V gene lookup returns CDR1 SEHNR and CDR2 FQNEAQ (reference sequence). V lost 5 bases and J lost 4, with 29 bases in between. This CDR3 contains 20 residues. The CDR3 DNA reads as TGTGCCAGCAGCAACCCGGGTGGGCCGCTTGGCCAGGGGACCACCGGGGAGCTGTTTTTT. Encoded protein: CASSNPGGPLGQGTTGELFF.

The chain has TRBV6-6 and TRBJ2-5, with D maybe TRBD1 (5 bases). V lost 2 bases and J 5 bases, leaving 12 bases between the germline ends. Germline V gene data show CDR1 as MNHNY and CDR2 as SVGAGI (reference sequence). This CDR3 region has 14 residues. The CDR3 sequence: CASSYRQGIETQYF. In DNA, the CDR3 is TGTGCCAGCAGTTACCGGCAGGGTATCGAGACCCAGTACTTC.

The chain employs TRBV7-9 and TRBJ1-2; 8 nucleotides agree with TRBD1. The CDR3 is 15 amino acids. The germline gives CDR1 SEHNR, CDR2 FQNEAQ (reference sequence). V shed 0 bases and J 3 bases; nucleotides not matched to a gene: 3. The CDR3 DNA is TGTGCCAGCAGCTTAGCGAACAGGGGGGACTATGGCTACACCTTC. It translates to CASSLANRGDYGYTF.

In its sample, this clonotype was seen a few times. This chain joins TRBV7-9 and TRBJ1-5; D call uncertain. Germline CDR1 is SEHNR and CDR2 is FQNEAQ (reference sequence). This CDR3 contains 13 residues. Trimming pared 3 bases from V and 9 bases from J, leaving 12 bases between. This chain's CDR3 is CASSLGANGPQHF. DNA for the CDR3: TGTGCCAGCAGCTTGGGCGCAAACGGGCCCCAGCATTTT.

The table lists this clonotype with a few counts. The chain recombines TRBV5-6 with TRBJ2-1; 7 bases line up with TRBD1. Germline CDR1 and CDR2: SGHDT and YYEEEE. V shed 5 bases, J shed 3 bases, and the junction held 8 bases outside the gene matches. This CDR3 contains 15 residues. This CDR3 reads CASRSRGTLYNEQFF. The CDR3 DNA is TGTGCCAGCAGATCCAGGGGGACACTCTACAATGAGCAGTTCTTC.

V is TRBV12-3 or TRBV12-4 and J is TRBJ1-1; 7 bases map to TRBD1. The CDR3 covers 12 residues. V gave up 4 bases and J gave up 8 bases; unmatched junction bases: 4. The CDR3 loop is CASSSQGWEAFF. In DNA, the CDR3 is TGTGCCAGCAGTTCACAGGGGTGGGAAGCTTTCTTT.

CDR3 in DNA: TGTGCCAGCAGTTTCTTTTCGATTGAGGGGACGTACTTC. Protein: CASSFFSIEGTYF. The rearrangement links TRBV6-1 to TRBJ2-7; D could derive from TRBD1 or TRBD2 (5 bases each). This CDR3 is built from 13 residues. Trimming took 5 bases from V and 12 from J, leaving 20 bases between them. CDR1 is MNHNS, CDR2 SASEGT, per germline.